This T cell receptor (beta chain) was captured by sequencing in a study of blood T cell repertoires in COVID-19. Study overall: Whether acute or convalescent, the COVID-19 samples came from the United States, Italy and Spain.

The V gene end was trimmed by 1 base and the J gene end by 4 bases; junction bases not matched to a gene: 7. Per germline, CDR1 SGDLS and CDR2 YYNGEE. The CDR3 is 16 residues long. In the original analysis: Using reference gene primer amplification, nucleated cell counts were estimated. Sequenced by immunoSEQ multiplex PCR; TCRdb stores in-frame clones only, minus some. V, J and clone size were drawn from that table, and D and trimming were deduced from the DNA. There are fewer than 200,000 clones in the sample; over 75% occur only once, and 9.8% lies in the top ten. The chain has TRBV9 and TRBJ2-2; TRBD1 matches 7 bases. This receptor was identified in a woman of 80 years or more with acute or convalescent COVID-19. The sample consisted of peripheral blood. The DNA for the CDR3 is TGTGCCAGCAGCGTACCAAGGGGGCAGGGCACCGGGGAGCTGTTTTTT. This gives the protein CASSVPRGQGTGELFF.